The entry below describes one TCR beta chain. The entry originates in a study of cytomegalovirus exposure and HLA in healthy donors. The CDR3 contains 19 residues. V trimming: 5 bases; J trimming: 2 bases; junction bases outside the gene matches: 15. CDR1 and CDR2 from the germline V gene are MNHEY and SMNVEV (reference sequence). PCR was performed using 60 Vbeta and 13 Jbeta primers. Clones were read by immunoSEQ multiplex PCR, and TCRdb kept only the in-frame ones, dropping some. This listing includes about 160,000 clones. The chain couples TRBV27 to TRBJ2-2, with 9 bases matching TRBD2. Sequencing was done on a sample of PBMCs. This sequence was found in a young man in good health and CMV-seronegative. In DNA, the CDR3 is TGTGCCAGCAGTCCCATTCCCCTCGGGCTAGCGGGAAACACCGGGGAGCTGTTTTTT. This encodes CASSPIPLGLAGNTGELFF.